This T cell receptor (beta chain) appears in the sequencing data of a study of identical twins. On this clonotype: Its antigen remains unknown.

Donors uniformly comprised healthy Caucasians. TCRdb called the 5' RACE reads again in MiXCR, with one record for every CDR3 protein. Here the sample spans 540,000 or so distinct CDR3 sequences, about a fifth being singletons. Trimming removed 5 bases at V and 6 bases at J, with 15 bases between. Germline V lookup: CDR1 SEHNR, CDR2 FQNEAQ (reference sequence). The CDR3 loop spans 14 amino acids. Study results and caveats: It was cross-sectional statistical analysis, not following the same donors, that the conclusions relied on. In cord blood, abundant beta clonotypes had fewer insertions; memory showed no trend.

These records were also assigned to another study, of yellow fever vaccine responses in identical twins. As reported in that work: The T cell response to vaccination in identical twins was reportedly partly convergent and partly personalized.

The sample was CD4+ T cells sorted from blood. The sequence derives from a woman aged 18-30 years in good health. This sequence joins TRBV7-9 and TRBJ2-3; D tentatively fits TRBD1 or TRBD2 (6 bases each). This CDR3 reads CASSPRAGGDTQYF. The CDR3, as DNA: TGTGCCAGCAGCCCCCGGGCCGGGGGCGATACGCAGTATTTT. The variable domain in full, with the rest retrieved from reference TRBV7-9 and TRBJ2-3, is DTGVSQNPRHKITKRGQNVTFRCDPISEHNRLYWYRQTLGQGPEFLTYFQNEAQLEKSRLLSDRFSAERPKGSFSTLEIQRTEQGDSAMYLCASSPRAGGDTQYFGPGTRLTVL.